The sequence of this T cell receptor (beta chain) was determined in a study of blood T cell repertoires in COVID-19. Study-level information: There were acute and convalescent COVID-19 samples, and they came from the United States, Italy and Spain. Sources were T cells, B-cell-depleted T cells, or PBMCs; the material itself was cDNA or gDNA.

In germline, CDR1 is LNHDA, CDR2 SQIVND (reference sequence). The CDR3 consists of 14 residues. The V end lost 11 bases, the J end lost 3 bases, and 14 bases lay between the germline ends. This clone was recorded only once. How the authors handled the data: By means of reference gene primer amplification, nucleated cell counts were estimated. The repertoire was sequenced with immunoSEQ multiplex PCR; TCRdb's copy has only in-frame clones and lacks some. That table gives V, J and clone size, and the DNA gave D and trimming. Of about 73,000 clones listed, about four fifths were seen once; the top ten hold 3.5% to 5%.

Sequencing was performed on peripheral blood. This clonotype originated in a woman aged 55-75 years with acute or convalescent COVID-19. The rearrangement joins TRBV19 to TRBJ1-6; weak D call: TRBD1 (5 bases). The CDR3, as DNA: TGTGCCCCCCCCGCGGGGGACTATAATTCACCCCTCCACTTT. Its translation is CAPPAGDYNSPLHF.